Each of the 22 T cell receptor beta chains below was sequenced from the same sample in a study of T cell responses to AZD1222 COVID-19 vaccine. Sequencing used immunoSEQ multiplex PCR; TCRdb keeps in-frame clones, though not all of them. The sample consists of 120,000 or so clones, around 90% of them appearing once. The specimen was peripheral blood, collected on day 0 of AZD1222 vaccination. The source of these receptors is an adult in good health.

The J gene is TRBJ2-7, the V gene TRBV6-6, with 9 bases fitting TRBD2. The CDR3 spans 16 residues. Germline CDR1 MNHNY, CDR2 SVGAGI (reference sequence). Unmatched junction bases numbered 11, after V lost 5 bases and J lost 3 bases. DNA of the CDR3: TGTGCCAGCAGTCCGCCGGGCTATAGCGGGGGCTACGAGCAGTACTTC. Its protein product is CASSPPGYSGGYEQYF.

CDR3 nucleotides: TGTGCCAGTAGTAAGGGACAGGGGGAGACCCAGTACTTC. The encoded protein is CASSKGQGETQYF. V is TRBV19 and J is TRBJ2-5, with 10 bases that match TRBD1. The CDR3 runs 13 residues. Germline-derived CDR1 and CDR2 are LNHDA and SQIVND (reference sequence). With 4 bases clipped from V and 5 bases from J, the junction kept 1 base outside the gene matches. Combining the CDR3 with reference TRBV19 and TRBJ2-5 gives the whole variable domain DGGITQSPKYLFRKEGQNVTLSCEQNLNHDAMYWYRQDPGQGLRLIYYSQIVNDFQKGDIAEGYSVSREKKESFPLTVTSAQKNPTAFYLCASSKGQGETQYFGPGTRLLVL.

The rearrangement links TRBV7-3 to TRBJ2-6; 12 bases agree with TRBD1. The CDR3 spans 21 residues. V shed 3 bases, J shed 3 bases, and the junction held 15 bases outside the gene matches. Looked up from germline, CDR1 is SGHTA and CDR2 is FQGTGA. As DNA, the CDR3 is TGTGCCAGCAGCTTTCCAGGGGAGTTCGGGACAGGGGGCGTTGGGGCCAACGTCCTGACTTTC. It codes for CASSFPGEFGTGGVGANVLTF.

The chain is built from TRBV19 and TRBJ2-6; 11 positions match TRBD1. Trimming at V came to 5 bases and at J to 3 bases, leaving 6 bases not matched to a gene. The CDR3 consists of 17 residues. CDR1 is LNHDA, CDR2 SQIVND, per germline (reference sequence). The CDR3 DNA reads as TGTGCCAGTAGTTTCGGACAGGGGGCGTATGGGGCCAACGTCCTGACTTTC. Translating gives CASSFGQGAYGANVLTF. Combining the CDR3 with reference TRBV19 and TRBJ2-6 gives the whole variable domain DGGITQSPKYLFRKEGQNVTLSCEQNLNHDAMYWYRQDPGQGLRLIYYSQIVNDFQKGDIAEGYSVSREKKESFPLTVTSAQKNPTAFYLCASSFGQGAYGANVLTFGAGSRLTVL.

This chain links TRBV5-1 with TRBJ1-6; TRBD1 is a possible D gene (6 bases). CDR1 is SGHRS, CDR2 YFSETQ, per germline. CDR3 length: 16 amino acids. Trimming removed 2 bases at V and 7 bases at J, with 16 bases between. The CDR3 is CASSFTGFEANSPLHF. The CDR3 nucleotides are TGCGCCAGCAGCTTCACAGGGTTTGAAGCGAATTCACCCCTCCACTTT.

DNA for the CDR3: TGTGCCAGCTCACCTCCGGGACAGGGTGATGAAAAACTGTTTTTT. Translating it yields CASSPPGQGDEKLFF. The chain combines TRBV18 with TRBJ1-4; 9 nucleotides align to TRBD1. The ends lost 3 bases at V and 6 bases at J; junction bases unmatched: 5. Germline V gene sequence: CDR1 KGHSH, CDR2 LQKENI. The CDR3 totals 15 residues.

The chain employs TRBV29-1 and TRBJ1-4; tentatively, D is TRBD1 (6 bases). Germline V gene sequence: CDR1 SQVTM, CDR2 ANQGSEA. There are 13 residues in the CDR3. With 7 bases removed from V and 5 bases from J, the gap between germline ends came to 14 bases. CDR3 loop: CSAGGGGNEKLFF. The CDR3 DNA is TGCAGCGCCGGCGGAGGGGGGAATGAAAAACTGTTTTTT. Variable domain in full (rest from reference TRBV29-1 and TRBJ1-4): SAVISQKPSRDICQRGTSLTIQCQVDSQVTMMFWYRQQPGQSLTLIATANQGSEATYESGFVIDKFPISRPNLTFSTLTVSNMSPEDSSIYLCSAGGGGNEKLFFGSGTQLSVL.

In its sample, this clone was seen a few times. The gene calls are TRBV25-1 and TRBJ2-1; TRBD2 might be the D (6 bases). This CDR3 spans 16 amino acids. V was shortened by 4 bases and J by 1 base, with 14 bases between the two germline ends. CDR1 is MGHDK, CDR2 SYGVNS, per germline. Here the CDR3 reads CASSALSGTSYNEQFF. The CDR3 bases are TGTGCCAGCAGTGCCCTATCCGGGACTTCCTACAATGAGCAGTTCTTC.

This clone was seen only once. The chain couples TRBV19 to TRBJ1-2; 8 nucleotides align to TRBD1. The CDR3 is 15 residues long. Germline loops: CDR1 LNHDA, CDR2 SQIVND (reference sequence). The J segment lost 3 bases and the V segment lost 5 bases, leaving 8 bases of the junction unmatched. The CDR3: CASSPWGTGDYGYTF. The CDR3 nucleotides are TGTGCCAGTAGTCCTTGGGGGACAGGAGACTATGGCTACACCTTC.

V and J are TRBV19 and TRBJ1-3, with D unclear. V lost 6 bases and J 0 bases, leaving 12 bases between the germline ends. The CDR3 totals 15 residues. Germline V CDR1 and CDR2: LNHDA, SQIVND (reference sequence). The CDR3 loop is CASRSTFLSGNTIYF. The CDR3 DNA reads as TGTGCCAGTAGATCGACATTCCTCTCTGGAAACACCATATATTTT.

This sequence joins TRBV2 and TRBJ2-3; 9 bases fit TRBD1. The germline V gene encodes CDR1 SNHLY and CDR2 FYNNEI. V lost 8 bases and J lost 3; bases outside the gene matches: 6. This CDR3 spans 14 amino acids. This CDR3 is CASGGTGTTDTQYF. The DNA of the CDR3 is TGTGCCAGCGGCGGGACAGGGACAACAGATACGCAGTATTTT.

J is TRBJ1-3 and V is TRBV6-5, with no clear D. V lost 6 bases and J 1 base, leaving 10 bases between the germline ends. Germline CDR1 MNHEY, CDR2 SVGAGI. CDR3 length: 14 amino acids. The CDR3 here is CASRMTESGNTIYF. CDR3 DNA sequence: TGTGCCAGCAGGATGACGGAGTCTGGAAACACCATATATTTT.

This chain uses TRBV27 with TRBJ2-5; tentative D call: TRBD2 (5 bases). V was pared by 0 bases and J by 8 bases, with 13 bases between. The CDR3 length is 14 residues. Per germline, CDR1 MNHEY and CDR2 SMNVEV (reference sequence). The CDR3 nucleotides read TGTGCCAGCAGTTTATCGATGGACGAGGGCACCCAGTACTTC. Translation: CASSLSMDEGTQYF.

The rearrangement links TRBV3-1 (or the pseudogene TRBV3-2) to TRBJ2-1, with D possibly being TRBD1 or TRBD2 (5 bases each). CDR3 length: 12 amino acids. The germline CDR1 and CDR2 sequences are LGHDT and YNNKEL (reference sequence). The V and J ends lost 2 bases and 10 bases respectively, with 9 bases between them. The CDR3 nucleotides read TGTGCCAGCAGCCAACCGGGGACGGAGCAGTTCTTC. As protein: CASSQPGTEQFF.

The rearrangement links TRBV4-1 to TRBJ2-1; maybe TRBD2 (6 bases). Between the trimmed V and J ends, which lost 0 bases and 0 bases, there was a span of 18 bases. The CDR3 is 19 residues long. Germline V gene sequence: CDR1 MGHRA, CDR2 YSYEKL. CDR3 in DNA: TGCGCCAGCAGCCAAGATCAGGCGGCTAGCGCGGCCTCCTACAATGAGCAGTTCTTC. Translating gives CASSQDQAASAASYNEQFF.

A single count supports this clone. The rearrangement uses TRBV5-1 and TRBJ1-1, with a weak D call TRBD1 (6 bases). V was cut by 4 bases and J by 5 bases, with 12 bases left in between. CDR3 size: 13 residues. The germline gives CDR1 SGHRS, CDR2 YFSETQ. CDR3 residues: CASSTGQNTEAFF. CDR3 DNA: TGCGCCAGCAGCACGGGACAAAATACTGAAGCTTTCTTT.

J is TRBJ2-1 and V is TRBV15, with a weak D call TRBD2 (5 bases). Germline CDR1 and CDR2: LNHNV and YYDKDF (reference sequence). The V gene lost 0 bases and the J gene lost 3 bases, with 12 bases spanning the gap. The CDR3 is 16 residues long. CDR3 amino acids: CATSRDGPGFYNEQFF. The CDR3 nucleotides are TGTGCCACCAGCAGAGATGGTCCGGGGTTCTACAATGAGCAGTTCTTC.

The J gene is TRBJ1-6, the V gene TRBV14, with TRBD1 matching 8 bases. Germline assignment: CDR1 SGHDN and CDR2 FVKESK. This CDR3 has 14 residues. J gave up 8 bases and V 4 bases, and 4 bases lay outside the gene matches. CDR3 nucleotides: TGTGCCAGCAGCCCCGGGACAGGTTATTCACCCCTCCACTTT. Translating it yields CASSPGTGYSPLHF.

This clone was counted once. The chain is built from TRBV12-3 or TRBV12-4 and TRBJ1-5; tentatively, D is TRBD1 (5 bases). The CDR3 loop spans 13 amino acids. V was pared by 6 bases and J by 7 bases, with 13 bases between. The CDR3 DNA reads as TGTGCCAGCAGCTGGGACGGGGAACAGCCCCAGCATTTT. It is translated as CASSWDGEQPQHF.

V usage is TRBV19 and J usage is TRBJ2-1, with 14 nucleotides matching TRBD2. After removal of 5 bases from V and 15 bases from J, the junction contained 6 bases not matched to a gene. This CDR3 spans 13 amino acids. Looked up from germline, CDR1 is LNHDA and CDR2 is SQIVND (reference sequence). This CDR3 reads CASSPGLAGEGFF. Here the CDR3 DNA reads TGTGCCAGTAGTCCGGGACTAGCGGGAGAGGGGTTCTTC. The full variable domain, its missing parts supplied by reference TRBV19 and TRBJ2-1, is DGGITQSPKYLFRKEGQNVTLSCEQNLNHDAMYWYRQDPGQGLRLIYYSQIVNDFQKGDIAEGYSVSREKKESFPLTVTSAQKNPTAFYLCASSPGLAGEGFFGPGTRLTVL.

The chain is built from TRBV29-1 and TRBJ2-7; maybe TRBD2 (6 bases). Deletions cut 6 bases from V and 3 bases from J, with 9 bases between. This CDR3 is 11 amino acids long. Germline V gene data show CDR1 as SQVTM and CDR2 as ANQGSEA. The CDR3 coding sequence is TGCAGCGTCGGGACTGGCTACGAGCAGTACTTC. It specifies CSVGTGYEQYF.

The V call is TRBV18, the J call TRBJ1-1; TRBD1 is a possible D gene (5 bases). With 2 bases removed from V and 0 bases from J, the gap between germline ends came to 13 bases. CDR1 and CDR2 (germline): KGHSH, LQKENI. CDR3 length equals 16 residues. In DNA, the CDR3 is TGTGCCAGCTCACCAGGATCCGGGGCGTTGAACACTGAAGCTTTCTTT. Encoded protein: CASSPGSGALNTEAFF.